This T cell receptor beta chain stems from a study of cytomegalovirus exposure and HLA in healthy donors. Overall study results and limits: Most TCR sequences were uncommon, yet certain public TCRs appeared in many donors. A likely sequencing artifact accounted for one observed cluster of highly shared sequence variants.

As for this clone: What it recognizes is unknown.

PCR involved 60 Vbeta and 13 Jbeta primers. Profiling relied on immunoSEQ multiplex PCR, and the TCRdb table lists in-frame clones only, not all of them. This repertoire shows roughly 170,000 clones, around 78% found once; its top ten account for less than 0.9%. Germline V gives CDR1 SGHTS, CDR2 YDEGEE. The CDR3 totals 16 residues. The ends were cut back, 4 bases at V and 7 bases at J, with 24 bases in the middle. Sequences were obtained from PBMCs. The sequence was obtained from a female donor in good health and CMV-seronegative. This sequence joins TRBV5-8 and TRBJ2-7, with a weak D call TRBD2 (6 bases). The CDR3, as DNA: TGTGCCAGCAGCGCCCCGGGGGTAGGGCCGAGGGGAGAGCAGTACTTC. This gives the protein CASSAPGVGPRGEQYF.